This T cell receptor beta chain appears in the sequencing data of a study of blood T cell repertoires in COVID-19. Study information: T cells, B-cell-depleted T cells, or PBMCs supplied cDNA or gDNA.

Germline V gene data show CDR1 as SEHNR and CDR2 as FQNEAQ (reference sequence). Trimming cost V 1 base and J 6 bases, with 14 bases left between them. This CDR3 has 15 amino acids. Cohorts were based on clinical histories the participants reported. Per the authors' pipeline: Estimation of nucleated cell counts was performed using reference gene primer amplification. The data were produced by immunoSEQ multiplex PCR, yet TCRdb's version contains in-frame clones alone and is incomplete. The DNA gave D and trimming, while V, J and clone size come from that table. The sample includes about 170,000 clones, around four fifths of them seen just once.

The V gene is TRBV7-9, the J gene TRBJ2-3, with D possibly matching TRBD1 (6 bases). The clonotype originates from a woman in her forties or fifties who had recovered from COVID-19. Sample: PBMCs or T cells enriched from blood (not recorded which). The DNA of the CDR3 is TGTGCCAGCAGCTTAGGTACAGGGAAAGGGGATACGCAGTATTTT. Amino acids: CASSLGTGKGDTQYF. Together with reference TRBV7-9 and TRBJ2-3, the CDR3 gives the full variable domain: DTGVSQNPRHKITKRGQNVTFRCDPISEHNRLYWYRQTLGQGPEFLTYFQNEAQLEKSRLLSDRFSAERPKGSFSTLEIQRTEQGDSAMYLCASSLGTGKGDTQYFGPGTRLTVL.